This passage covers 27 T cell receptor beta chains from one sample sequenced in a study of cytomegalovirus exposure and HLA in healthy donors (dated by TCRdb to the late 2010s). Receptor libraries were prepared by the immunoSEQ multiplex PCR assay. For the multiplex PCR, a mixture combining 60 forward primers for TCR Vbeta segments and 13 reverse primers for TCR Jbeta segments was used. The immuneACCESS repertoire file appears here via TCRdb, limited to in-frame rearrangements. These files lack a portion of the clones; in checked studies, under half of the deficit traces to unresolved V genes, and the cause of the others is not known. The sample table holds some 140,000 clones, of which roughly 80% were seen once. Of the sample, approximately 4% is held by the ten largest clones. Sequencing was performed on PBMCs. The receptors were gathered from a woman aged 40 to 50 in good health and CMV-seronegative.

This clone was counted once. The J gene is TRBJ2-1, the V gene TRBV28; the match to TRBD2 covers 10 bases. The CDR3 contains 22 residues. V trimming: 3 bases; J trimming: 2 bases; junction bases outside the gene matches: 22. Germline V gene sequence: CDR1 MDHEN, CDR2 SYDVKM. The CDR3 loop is CASSFDFGRVSASGGPYNEQFF. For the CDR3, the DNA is TGTGCCAGCAGTTTTGATTTCGGACGAGTCTCGGCTAGCGGGGGTCCCTACAATGAGCAGTTCTTC.

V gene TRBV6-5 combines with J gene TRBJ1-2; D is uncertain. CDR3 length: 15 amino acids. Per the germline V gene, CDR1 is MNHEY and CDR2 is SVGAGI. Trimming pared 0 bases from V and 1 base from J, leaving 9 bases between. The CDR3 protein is CASSYSPTVNYGYTF. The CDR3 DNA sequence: TGTGCCAGCAGTTACTCGCCTACAGTTAACTATGGCTACACCTTC.

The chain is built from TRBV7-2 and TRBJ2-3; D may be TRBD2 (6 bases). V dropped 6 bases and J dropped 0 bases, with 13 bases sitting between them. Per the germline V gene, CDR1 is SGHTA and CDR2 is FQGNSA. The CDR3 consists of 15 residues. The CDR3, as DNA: TGTGCCAGCAGGAAAGCCGGGACTAGCACAGATACGCAGTATTTT. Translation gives CASRKAGTSTDTQYF.

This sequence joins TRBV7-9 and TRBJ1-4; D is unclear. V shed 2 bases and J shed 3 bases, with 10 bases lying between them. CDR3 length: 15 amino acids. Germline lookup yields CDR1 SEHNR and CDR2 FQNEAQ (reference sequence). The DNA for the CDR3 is TGTGCCAGCAGCTTATCGTTGGTAGCTAATGAAAAACTGTTTTTT. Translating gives CASSLSLVANEKLFF. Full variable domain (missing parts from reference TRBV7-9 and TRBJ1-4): DTGVSQNPRHKITKRGQNVTFRCDPISEHNRLYWYRQTLGQGPEFLTYFQNEAQLEKSRLLSDRFSAERPKGSFSTLEIQRTEQGDSAMYLCASSLSLVANEKLFFGSGTQLSVL.

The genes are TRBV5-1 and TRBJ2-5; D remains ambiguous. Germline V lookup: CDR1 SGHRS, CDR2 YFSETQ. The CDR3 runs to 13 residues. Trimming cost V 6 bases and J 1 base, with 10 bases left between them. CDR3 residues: CASTAQAQETQYF. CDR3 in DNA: TGCGCCAGCACGGCGCAGGCCCAAGAGACCCAGTACTTC.

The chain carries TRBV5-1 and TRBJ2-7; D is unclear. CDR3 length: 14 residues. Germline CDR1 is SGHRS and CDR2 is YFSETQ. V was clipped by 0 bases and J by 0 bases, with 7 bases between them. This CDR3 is CASSLGRSSYEQYF. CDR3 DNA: TGCGCCAGCAGCTTGGGACGGAGCTCCTACGAGCAGTACTTC.

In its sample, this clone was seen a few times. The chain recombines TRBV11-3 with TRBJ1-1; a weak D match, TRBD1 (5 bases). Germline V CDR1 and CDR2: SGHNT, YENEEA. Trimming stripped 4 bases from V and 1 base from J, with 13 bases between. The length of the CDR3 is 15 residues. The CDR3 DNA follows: TGTGCCAGCAGCTCTGAGTTGACAGCGAACACTGAAGCTTTCTTT. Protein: CASSSELTANTEAFF.

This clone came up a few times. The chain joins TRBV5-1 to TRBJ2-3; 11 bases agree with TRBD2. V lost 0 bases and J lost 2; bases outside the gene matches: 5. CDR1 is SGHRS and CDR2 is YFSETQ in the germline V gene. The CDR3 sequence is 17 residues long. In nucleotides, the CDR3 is TGCGCCAGCAGCTTGGTGAGACTAGCGGGATTCACAGATACGCAGTATTTT. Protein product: CASSLVRLAGFTDTQYF.

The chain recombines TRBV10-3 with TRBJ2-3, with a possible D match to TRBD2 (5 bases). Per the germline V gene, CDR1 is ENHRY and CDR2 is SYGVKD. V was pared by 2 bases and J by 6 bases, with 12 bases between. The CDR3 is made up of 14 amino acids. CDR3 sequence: CAISEMVARDTQYF. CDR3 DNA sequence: TGTGCCATCAGTGAGATGGTAGCGAGGGATACGCAGTATTTT.

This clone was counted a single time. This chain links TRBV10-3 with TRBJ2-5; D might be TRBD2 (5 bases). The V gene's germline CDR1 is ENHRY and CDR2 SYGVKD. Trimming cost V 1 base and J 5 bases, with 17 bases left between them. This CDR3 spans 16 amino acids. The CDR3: CAISELNGARGETQYF. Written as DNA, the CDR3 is TGTGCCATCAGTGAGTTGAACGGAGCCCGAGGGGAGACCCAGTACTTC.

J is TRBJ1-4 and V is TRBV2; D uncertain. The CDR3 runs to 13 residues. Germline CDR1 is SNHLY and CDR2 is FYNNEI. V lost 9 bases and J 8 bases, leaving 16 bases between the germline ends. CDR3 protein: CASRSGTKEKLFF. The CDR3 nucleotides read TGTGCCAGTCGGAGTGGAACCAAGGAAAAACTGTTTTTT.

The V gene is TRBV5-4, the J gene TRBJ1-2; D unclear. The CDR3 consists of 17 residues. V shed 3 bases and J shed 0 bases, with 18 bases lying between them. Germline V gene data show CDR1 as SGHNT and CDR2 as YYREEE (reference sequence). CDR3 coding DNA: TGTGCCAGCAGCTCGGGAGGAGATAGCCAAGCTAACTATGGCTACACCTTC. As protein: CASSSGGDSQANYGYTF.

The CDR3 DNA reads as TGTGCCAGCAGCCAAAATAGAGGACAGGGTCGGAGTGGCTACACCTTC. It yields the protein CASSQNRGQGRSGYTF. This chain connects TRBV7-9 to TRBJ1-2; 8 bases fit TRBD1. The CDR3 sequence is 16 residues long. Per the germline V gene, CDR1 is SEHNR and CDR2 is FQNEAQ (reference sequence). The V segment lost 5 bases and the J segment 7 bases; nucleotides outside the gene matches: 15.

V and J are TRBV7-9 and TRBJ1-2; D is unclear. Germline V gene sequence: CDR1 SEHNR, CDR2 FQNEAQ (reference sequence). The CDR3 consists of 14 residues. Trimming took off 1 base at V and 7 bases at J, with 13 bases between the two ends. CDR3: CASSLGENRRGYTF. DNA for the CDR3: TGTGCCAGCAGCTTAGGCGAGAACAGACGTGGCTACACCTTC. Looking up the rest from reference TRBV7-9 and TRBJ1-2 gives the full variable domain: DTGVSQNPRHKITKRGQNVTFRCDPISEHNRLYWYRQTLGQGPEFLTYFQNEAQLEKSRLLSDRFSAERPKGSFSTLEIQRTEQGDSAMYLCASSLGENRRGYTFGSGTRLTVV.

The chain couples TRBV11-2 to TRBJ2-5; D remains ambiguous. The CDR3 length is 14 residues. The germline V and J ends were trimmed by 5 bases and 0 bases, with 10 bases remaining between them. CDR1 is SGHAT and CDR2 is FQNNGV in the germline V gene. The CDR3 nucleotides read TGTGCCAGCAGCCCCACGGTAAACCAAGAGACCCAGTACTTC. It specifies CASSPTVNQETQYF.

For the CDR3, the DNA is TGTGCCATCAGAACGATAGACACTGAAGCTTTCTTT. As protein: CAIRTIDTEAFF. V and J are TRBV10-3 and TRBJ1-1; D gene uncertain. This CDR3 spans 12 amino acids. Trimming pared 6 bases from V and 3 bases from J, leaving 8 bases between. Germline loops: CDR1 ENHRY, CDR2 SYGVKD.

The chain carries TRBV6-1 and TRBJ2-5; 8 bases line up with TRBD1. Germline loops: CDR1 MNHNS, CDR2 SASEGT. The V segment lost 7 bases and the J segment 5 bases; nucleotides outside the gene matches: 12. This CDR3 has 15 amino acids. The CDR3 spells CASIEGDRRYETQYF. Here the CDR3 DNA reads TGTGCCAGCATAGAAGGGGACAGGCGGTACGAGACCCAGTACTTC.

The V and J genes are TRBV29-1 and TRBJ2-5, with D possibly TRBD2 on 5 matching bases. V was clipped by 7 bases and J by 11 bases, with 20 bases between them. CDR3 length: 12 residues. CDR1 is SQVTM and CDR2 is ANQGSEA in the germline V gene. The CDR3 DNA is TGCAGCGCCTCCAGTCGCGCTAGGGAGCAGTACTTC. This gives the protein CSASSRAREQYF.

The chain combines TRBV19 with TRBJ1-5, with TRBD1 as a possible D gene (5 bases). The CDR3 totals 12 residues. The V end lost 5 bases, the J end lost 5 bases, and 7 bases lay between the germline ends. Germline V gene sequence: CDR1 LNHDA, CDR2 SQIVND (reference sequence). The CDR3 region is CASSWGDQPQHF. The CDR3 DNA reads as TGTGCCAGTAGTTGGGGGGATCAGCCCCAGCATTTT.

CDR3 in amino acids: CASSHDMTGGLGNTIYF. For the CDR3, the DNA is TGCGCCAGCAGCCATGACATGACAGGGGGCCTGGGAAACACCATATATTTT. This chain joins TRBV4-1 and TRBJ1-3; 10 bases agree with TRBD1. J was trimmed by 4 bases and V by 3 bases; bases with no gene match: 9. Per germline, CDR1 MGHRA and CDR2 YSYEKL. The CDR3 runs to 17 residues.

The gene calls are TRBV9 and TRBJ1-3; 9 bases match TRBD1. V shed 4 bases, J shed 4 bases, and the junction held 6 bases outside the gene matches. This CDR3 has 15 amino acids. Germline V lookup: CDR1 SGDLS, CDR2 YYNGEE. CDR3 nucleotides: TGTGCCAGCAGCCCCGGGACAGGGATCGGAAACACCATATATTTT. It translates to CASSPGTGIGNTIYF.

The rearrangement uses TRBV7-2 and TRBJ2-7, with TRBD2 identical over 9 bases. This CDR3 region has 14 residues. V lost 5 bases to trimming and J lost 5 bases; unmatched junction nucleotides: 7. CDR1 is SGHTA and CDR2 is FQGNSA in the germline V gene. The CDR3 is CASSLVGTSHEQYF. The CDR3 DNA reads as TGTGCCAGCAGCCTAGTCGGGACTAGCCACGAGCAGTACTTC.

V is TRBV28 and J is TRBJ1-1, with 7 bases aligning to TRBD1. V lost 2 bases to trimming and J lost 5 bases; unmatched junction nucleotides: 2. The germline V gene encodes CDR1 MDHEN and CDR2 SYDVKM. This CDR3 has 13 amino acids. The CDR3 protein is CASSLRGLTEAFF. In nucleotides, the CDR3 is TGTGCCAGCAGTTTAAGGGGGCTTACTGAAGCTTTCTTT.

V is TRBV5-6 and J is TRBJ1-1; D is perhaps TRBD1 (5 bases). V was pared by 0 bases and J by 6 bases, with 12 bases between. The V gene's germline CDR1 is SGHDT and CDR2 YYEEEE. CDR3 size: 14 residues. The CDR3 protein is CASSLASGKAEAFF. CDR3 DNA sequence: TGTGCCAGCAGCTTGGCCTCAGGGAAGGCTGAAGCTTTCTTT.

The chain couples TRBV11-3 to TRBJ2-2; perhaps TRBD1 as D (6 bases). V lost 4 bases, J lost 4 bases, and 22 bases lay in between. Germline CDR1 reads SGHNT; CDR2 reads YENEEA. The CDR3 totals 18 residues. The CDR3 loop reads CASSSTGWGTMSTGELFF. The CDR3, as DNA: TGTGCCAGCAGCTCCACGGGGTGGGGGACAATGAGCACCGGGGAGCTGTTTTTT.

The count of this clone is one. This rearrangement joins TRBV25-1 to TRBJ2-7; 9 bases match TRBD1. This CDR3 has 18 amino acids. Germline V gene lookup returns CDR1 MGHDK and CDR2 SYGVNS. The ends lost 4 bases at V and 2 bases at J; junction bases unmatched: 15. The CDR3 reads CASSATGGRARNTYEQYF. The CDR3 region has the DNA TGTGCCAGCAGTGCGACAGGGGGGAGGGCTAGGAACACCTACGAGCAGTACTTC.

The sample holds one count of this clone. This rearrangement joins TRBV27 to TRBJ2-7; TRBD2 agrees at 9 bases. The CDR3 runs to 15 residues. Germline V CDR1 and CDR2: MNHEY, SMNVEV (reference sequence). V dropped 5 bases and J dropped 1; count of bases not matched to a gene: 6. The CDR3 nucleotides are TGTGCCAGCAGTCCCCCTAGCGGGAATTCCTACGAGCAGTACTTC. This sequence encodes CASSPPSGNSYEQYF.